Below are 5 T cell receptor beta chains sequenced from a single sample in a study of blood T cell repertoires in COVID-19. Produced via immunoSEQ multiplex PCR; TCRdb's table is partial and in-frame only. The repertoire holds fewer than 200,000 clones, with approximately 83% as singletons. Sample: peripheral blood. The receptors derive from a man in his fifties or sixties with active or convalescent COVID-19.

The chain combines TRBV9 with TRBJ1-1; weak D call: TRBD1 (5 bases). This CDR3 is 15 amino acids long. Germline CDR1 SGDLS, CDR2 YYNGEE. V lost 4 bases and J lost 4, with 17 bases in between. CDR3 sequence reads: CASSTRGGGGTEAFF. CDR3 bases: TGTGCCAGCAGCACTCGAGGTGGGGGGGGCACTGAAGCTTTCTTT.

CDR3 loop: CASSVRQGRDTEAFF. The CDR3 bases are TGTGCCAGCAGCGTCCGACAGGGAAGGGACACTGAAGCTTTCTTT. The chain couples TRBV7-6 to TRBJ1-1, with TRBD1 matching over 7 bases. V dropped 5 bases and J dropped 3; count of bases not matched to a gene: 9. Germline CDR1 reads SGHVS; CDR2 reads FNYEAQ. This CDR3 has 15 amino acids.

The chain joins TRBV19 to TRBJ2-2; D uncertain. The CDR3 spans 14 residues. Per germline, CDR1 LNHDA and CDR2 SQIVND (reference sequence). Deletions cut 10 bases from V and 7 bases from J, with 19 bases between. CDR3 loop: CATSPPRFGGELFF. CDR3 DNA: TGTGCCACCTCACCTCCTAGGTTCGGCGGGGAGCTGTTTTTT.

CDR3 protein: CASSLDLNTEAFF. As DNA, the CDR3 is TGTGCCAGCAGCTTAGATCTTAACACTGAAGCTTTCTTT. The J gene is TRBJ1-1, the V gene TRBV11-2; D remains ambiguous. Looked up from germline, CDR1 is SGHAT and CDR2 is FQNNGV. The V and J ends lost 0 bases and 2 bases respectively, with 4 bases between them. The CDR3 length is 13 residues.

This chain's CDR3 is CASRFNKDSWNTEAFF. The CDR3 DNA follows: TGCGCCAGCAGATTCAACAAGGACTCCTGGAACACTGAAGCTTTCTTT. The genes are TRBV4-1 and TRBJ1-1; no clear D. The CDR3 runs to 16 residues. With 6 bases removed from V and 1 base from J, the gap between germline ends came to 18 bases. The germline V gene has CDR1 MGHRA and CDR2 YSYEKL.